This T cell receptor (beta chain) was recovered during a study of T cells after posttransplantation cyclophosphamide. CDR3 size: 15 residues. V lost 6 bases to trimming and J lost 4 bases, with 15 bases between them. Germline CDR1 reads MDHEN; CDR2 reads SYDVKM. For this clone: Its antigen is unidentified.

Repertoires were generated with immunoSEQ multiplex PCR, while TCRdb's copy carries only in-frame clones and drops some. The sample holds around 47,000 clones, 94% seen once. Findings and limits, study-wide: Blood and skin or GI T cell repertoires showed limited TRB overlap. Donor-recipient repertoire similarity was low at 1-2 months, rising over year one. Recipient CMV seropositivity and CMV reactivation strongly tracked TRB clonality.

The related graft donor's blood sample was taken on the day of bone marrow donation. The chain joins TRBV28 to TRBJ1-4; maybe TRBD1 (5 bases). The clonotype was recovered from a woman aged 30 to 39 in good health and a related stem cell transplant donor. The sequenced material came from PBMCs. CDR3 in amino acids: CASSTAGGGNEKLFF. In DNA form, the CDR3 reads TGTGCCAGCAGCACCGCGGGGGGGGGTAATGAAAAACTGTTTTTT.